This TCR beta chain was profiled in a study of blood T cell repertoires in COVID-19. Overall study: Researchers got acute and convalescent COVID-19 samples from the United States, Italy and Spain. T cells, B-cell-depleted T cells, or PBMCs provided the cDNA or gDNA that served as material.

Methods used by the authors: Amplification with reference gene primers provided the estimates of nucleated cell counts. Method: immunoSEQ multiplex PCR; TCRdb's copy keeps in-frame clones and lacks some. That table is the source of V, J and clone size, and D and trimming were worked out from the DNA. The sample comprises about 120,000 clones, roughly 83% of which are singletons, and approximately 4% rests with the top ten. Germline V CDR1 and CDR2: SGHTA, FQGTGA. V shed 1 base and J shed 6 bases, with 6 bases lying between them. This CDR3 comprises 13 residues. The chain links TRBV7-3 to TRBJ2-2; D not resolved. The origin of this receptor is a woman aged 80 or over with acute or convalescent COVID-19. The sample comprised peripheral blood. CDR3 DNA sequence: TGTGCCAGCAGCTTAATGTCTCCCGGGGAGCTGTTTTTT. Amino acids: CASSLMSPGELFF.